The 16 T cell receptor beta chains below were found in one sample sequenced in a study of human T cells and chemical hapten exposure (dated by TCRdb to the early 2020s). The time point label here, explained by the study, means: pre-sensitization, week 0. Explained via the paper, the treatment or condition label denotes: therapeutic diphenylcyclopropenone sensitization with weekly scalp DPC. The library was obtained by RACE. The sequencer listed for this sample is NextSeq 500. The public reads were run again by TCRdb, first through fastp at Q25 and then through MiXCR, and only productive beta chains were kept. Each record represents a unique CDR3 protein, reported with the most common genes and DNA among its rows. The sample table shows 99,000 or so distinct CDR3 sequences, and roughly 10% are seen once. In total, the top ten clones hold around 3.1% of the sample. The input for sequencing was whole blood, taken in connection with sensitization to the hapten diphenylcyclopropenone (DPC). Receptors originate from a woman in her fifties or sixties with alopecia areata. Some clones in this sample may be carry-over from other donors' samples.

The chain uses TRBV9 and TRBJ2-2, with 9 bases aligning to TRBD2. CDR1 SGDLS and CDR2 YYNGEE come from the germline V gene. The CDR3 contains 19 residues. V gave up 0 bases and J gave up 0 bases; unmatched junction bases: 9. The CDR3 is CASSVGTSVRLANTGELFF. CDR3 sequence (DNA): TGTGCCAGCAGCGTAGGGACTAGCGTCCGTCTCGCGAACACCGGGGAGCTGTTTTTT.

This chain connects TRBV7-3 to TRBJ1-2; 9 bases agree with TRBD1. J gave up 0 bases and V 2 bases, and 7 bases lay outside the gene matches. Germline V gene data show CDR1 as SGHTA and CDR2 as FQGTGA. The CDR3 length is 17 residues. CDR3 loop: CASSLAGTGTTNYGYTF. The CDR3 DNA reads as TGTGCCAGCAGCTTAGCCGGGACAGGGACTACTAACTATGGCTACACCTTC.

This clonotype was observed a handful of times. The chain couples TRBV6-2 or TRBV6-3 to TRBJ1-2; D unclear. Trimming left V 6 bases short and J 4 bases short, with 9 bases between. This CDR3 region has 12 residues. The V gene's germline CDR1 is MNHEY and CDR2 SVGEGT. The DNA of the CDR3 is TGTGCCAGCAGGAGCAGTGGCTATGGCTACACCTTC. It codes for CASRSSGYGYTF.

This clonotype was recorded a few times. This chain links TRBV20-1 with TRBJ1-5; 7 bases match TRBD1. This CDR3 comprises 16 residues. The V and J ends lost 4 bases and 1 base, in that order; junction bases with no gene match: 10. Germline V gene data show CDR1 as DFQATT and CDR2 as SNEGSKA (reference sequence). The CDR3 loop reads CSAKEFDRASNQPQHF. For the CDR3, the DNA is TGCAGTGCTAAAGAATTCGACAGGGCAAGCAATCAGCCCCAGCATTTT.

The J gene is TRBJ2-5, the V gene TRBV7-3; 15 nucleotides agree with TRBD2. The ends lost 1 base at V and 0 bases at J; junction bases unmatched: 15. In germline, CDR1 is SGHTA, CDR2 FQGTGA. This CDR3 comprises 22 residues. As DNA, the CDR3 is TGTGCCAGCAGCTTAAAGGGACCCTCGGGACTAGCGGGGGGCGGGGACCAAGAGACCCAGTACTTC. As protein: CASSLKGPSGLAGGGDQETQYF.

This clonotype was found a few times. The chain has TRBV7-9 and TRBJ2-3; tentatively, D is TRBD1 or TRBD2 (5 bases each). Per the germline V gene, CDR1 is SEHNR and CDR2 is FQNEAQ (reference sequence). This CDR3 contains 13 residues. Trimming cost V 5 bases and J 4 bases, with 10 bases left between them. CDR3 in DNA: TGTGCCAGCAGCCTGCTGGGGGCAGATACGCAGTATTTT. Its translation: CASSLLGADTQYF.

This clonotype was recorded many times. The junction departs from the called germline gene at one end, perhaps through a read error. The V and J genes are TRBV7-7 and TRBJ2-1; perhaps TRBD2 as D (5 bases). Germline V gene data show CDR1 as SSHAT and CDR2 as FNYEAQ (reference sequence). CDR3 size: 16 residues. The chain's CDR3 is CASSLGLGQTTDEQFF. DNA for the CDR3: TGTGCTAGCAGCTTAGGGCTCGGTCAGACTACGGATGAGCAGTTCTTC.

In regard to this clonotype: This may come from a read error, since a much larger clone is one base off. CDR3 residues: CVSSSDLTQYF. As DNA, the CDR3 is TGTGTCAGCAGCTCGGATCTGACGCAGTATTTT. This chain joins TRBV7-9 and TRBJ2-3; D is unclear. Germline V gene sequence: CDR1 SEHNR, CDR2 FQNEAQ (reference sequence). The CDR3 totals 11 residues.

The chain recombines TRBV7-9 with TRBJ1-1; 8 nucleotides match TRBD1. This CDR3 contains 15 residues. V was pared by 3 bases and J by 5 bases, with 8 bases of the junction left unmatched. Germline CDR1 SEHNR, CDR2 FQNEAQ (reference sequence). CDR3 DNA sequence: TGTGCCAGCAGCTTTAGCGCTAGGACAGGGACTGAAGCTTTCTTT. Translation: CASSFSARTGTEAFF.

To note about this clonotype: The junction departs from germline at one end; a sequencing error may be responsible. This chain links TRBV5-1 with TRBJ1-3; TRBD1 might be the D (6 bases). The germline V gene has CDR1 SGHRS and CDR2 YFSETQ. This CDR3 is 17 amino acids long. As DNA, the CDR3 is TGCGCCAGCAGCCCGCTATCAGGGGTCACATCTGGAACCACCATATATTTT. It encodes CASSPLSGVTSGTTIYF.

The chain employs TRBV2 and TRBJ1-2; 9 nucleotides match TRBD1. Germline loops: CDR1 SNHLY, CDR2 FYNNEI. The CDR3 covers 14 residues. J lost 3 bases, V lost 4 bases, and 3 bases had no gene match. The CDR3 is CASSGQGGDYGYTF. The DNA for the CDR3 is TGTGCCAGCAGTGGACAGGGGGGGGACTATGGCTACACCTTC.

This clonotype was found a few times. This sequence joins TRBV4-1 and TRBJ2-5; 10 nucleotides agree with TRBD2. CDR1 and CDR2 from the germline V gene are MGHRA and YSYEKL. J gave up 5 bases and V 4 bases, and 19 bases lay outside the gene matches. The CDR3 runs 19 residues. The DNA for the CDR3 is TGCGCCAGCAGCCCGCACCATAGCGGGGGGCCTATGAGCACGGAGACCCAGTACTTC. Its protein is CASSPHHSGGPMSTETQYF.

This clonotype was seen ten or more times. The chain joins TRBV12-3 or TRBV12-4 to TRBJ2-4; weak D call: TRBD2 (5 bases). V dropped 5 bases and J dropped 8 bases, with 22 bases sitting between them. The CDR3 runs to 16 residues. The CDR3 loop is CASSNSIVQSGDIQYF. The CDR3 nucleotides are TGTGCCAGCAGTAACTCAATAGTACAGAGCGGTGACATTCAGTACTTC.

Written as DNA, the CDR3 is TGCAGTGCCACGGGGACTAGCCACAACACAGATACGCAGTATTTT. This sequence encodes CSATGTSHNTDTQYF. This chain connects TRBV20-1 to TRBJ2-3, with TRBD2 identical over 9 bases. The germline gives CDR1 DFQATT, CDR2 SNEGSKA (reference sequence). The CDR3 has 15 amino acids. V gave up 6 bases and J gave up 2 bases; unmatched junction bases: 9.

This clonotype was counted at least ten times. The chain joins TRBV4-1 to TRBJ2-4; 8 bases match TRBD1. The V and J ends lost 1 base and 4 bases, in that order; junction bases with no gene match: 12. The germline gives CDR1 MGHRA, CDR2 YSYEKL. This CDR3 has 18 amino acids. The CDR3 nucleotides read TGCGCCAGCAGCCAAGTCCCTGGACAGGGATGGGATAAAAACATTCAGTACTTC. This gives the protein CASSQVPGQGWDKNIQYF.

In its sample, this clonotype was seen many times. The rearrangement uses TRBV7-8 and TRBJ2-5; D is perhaps TRBD1 (6 bases). CDR1 and CDR2 from the germline V gene are SGHVS and FQNEAQ. V was trimmed by 1 base and J by 4 bases, leaving 13 bases between them. The CDR3 spans 15 residues. The CDR3 region has the DNA TGTGCCAGCAGCTTAGGTCGGTCAGGGGTAGAGACCCAGTACTTC. Translation: CASSLGRSGVETQYF.